This entry describes one T cell receptor (beta chain). Its cognate antigen has yet to be identified. Base qualities are not provided; no much larger clone lies one nucleotide away. In total, more than 500 healthy bone marrow donors made up the cohort. Cohort members were all nominally healthy when sampled, although unrecorded immune exposures were likely present. The donor was CMV seronegative and belonged to the group of 350 to 400 seronegative cohort members. A peripheral blood sample was collected from each donor, and TCR beta sequencing was performed on peripheral blood mononuclear cells. The Qiagen DNeasy Blood Extraction Kit was used to extract genomic DNA from the blood cell samples. From the cysteine through the phenylalanine, the CDR3 covers 13 amino acids. Only CDR3 DNA is held: 39 bases, read in frame from base 1. Between the V and J ends, shortened by 3 bases and 1 base respectively, the junction contains 4 bases. The germline V gene (reference sequence) specifies LNHDA as CDR1 and SQIVND as CDR2.

The library was built by means of the immunoSEQ multiplex PCR assay. A mixture of 60 forward primers for TCR Vbeta segments and 13 reverse primers for TCR Jbeta segments was used in the multiplex PCR. Amplification of the CDR3 region of rearranged TCR beta genes was performed with a multiplex PCR assay on genomic DNA. The amplified TCR beta libraries were sequenced on the Illumina HiSeq System as 87-base-pair reads. Per the original workflow: Across the 670 or so repertoires, a later analysis counted tens of millions of unique TCR beta chains, 9.5 million to 12 million of which were shared by at least two donors. A nearest-neighbor algorithm error-corrected the raw reads and collapsed the reads into unique sequences, merging closely related sequences to remove PCR and sequencing errors. CDR3 sequences were aligned to IMGT reference sequences to assign V, D and J gene segments. Each retained sequence needed at least a six-nucleotide match to both a V gene segment and a J gene segment. A rearrangement counted as productive if the CDR3 had no stop codons and remained in frame with V and J, and every other rearrangement counted as non-productive. Following IMGT convention, CDR3 was defined as the stretch from the second conserved V-encoded cysteine up to the conserved J-encoded phenylalanine. In an earlier analysis of around 640 of the donors, sequences lacking an unambiguous match to a single V gene segment were excluded. An earlier analysis of 587 of the donors classified V segments as functional when productive rearrangements were above 56.7% and as segregating when the standard deviation between donors was above 5%. A statistical classification framework was built to diagnose cytomegalovirus status from the catalog of TCR beta chain sequences. A later analysis assigned V and J genes by comparing TCR nucleotide sequences with IMGT/GENE-DB human TR gene sequences. A later analysis assigned CDR3 sequences and most-parsimonious VDJ recombination scenarios with the TCRdist pipeline. In a later analysis, each TCR beta chain was defined by its CDR3 amino acid sequence together with its V-gene family, and reads lacking a unique V-gene family were excluded. A later analysis removed 550 to 700 highly shared, low-generation-probability nucleotide sequences to deal with suspected cross-contamination and a sequencing artifact. A later analysis calculated a clonal expansion index for each public chain from normalized within-repertoire ranks of inferred template counts. In a later analysis, generation probabilities were computed with a VDJ recombination model fitted to out-of-frame rearrangements, and the resulting probabilities were checked against IGoR. In a later analysis, TCR-TCR, TCR-HLA and TCR-CMV co-occurrence was scored with hypergeometric tests, and a repertoire-size bias correction was applied to TCR pairs. False discovery rates were estimated in a later analysis by permuting HLA or CMV assignments 20 times. In a later analysis, co-occurring TCRs were grouped with DBSCAN, and TCRdist sequence similarity was added when clustering was performed within HLA-allele-positive subsets. Co-occurrence clustering excluded repertoires with fewer than 30,000 or more than 120,000 public chains, plus five with anomalous nucleotide sharing. TCRdb took this table from immuneACCESS and kept in-frame rearrangements with V and J called. Such tables lack part of the clones; where checked against another copy, unresolved V genes explain under half of the gap, and the rest is unexplained. The V and J calls and clone size come from that table; D and trimming were worked out from the DNA. The sample has over 110,000 clones on record, under 85% of them singletons. More than 0.95% of the sample lies in the top ten.

This record belongs to a study of cytomegalovirus exposure and HLA in healthy donors (dated by TCRdb to the late 2010s). A note on the overall study: According to an earlier analysis of around 600 of the donors, roughly 180 million T cells yielded 90 million to 130 million unique TCR beta sequences and approximately 280 Gb of sequence data. Of the roughly 390 genotyped donors, about 84% fell in the genetic ancestry cluster associated with self-reported Caucasian donors. The study aimed to test whether cataloging public T cell receptors could reveal signatures of past pathogen exposure. Typing coverage differed by locus: A, B, C, DRB1 and DQB1 were typed in roughly 620-640 donors, DQA1 in about 510, DPA1 in 600 to 610, and DPB1 in about 450. A later analysis re-analyzed previously published TCR beta repertoires from 666 donors and added high-resolution HLA genotyping to study TCR occurrence patterns. On average, roughly 240,000 unique TCR beta nucleotide sequences were sequenced per donor among several hundred genotyped donors of the cohort, with around 19% of those sequences being non-productive. A later genetic analysis used genome-wide SNP genotypes for about three fifths of the 666 donors, treating that subset as a discovery cohort. Rather than drawing on any new phenotypic data, the later analysis identified candidate immune exposures from TCR beta sequences and the way those sequences occurred across donors. Along with the roughly 610-subject first cohort, a separate validation cohort of around 120 different subjects was used. Roughly 5 DR-DQ haplotypes were handled as single units for association and clustering because linkage in the cohort was strong. Donor age, sex, ethnicity and CMV serostatus were collected together with the repertoire data. Using immunosequencing, the study profiled T cell repertoires from fewer than 700 subjects and related those repertoires to cytomegalovirus serostatus. All discovery cohort repertoires had been generated using a single sequencing platform. Class I and class II HLA loci were covered by the typing at four-digit resolution. To predict cytomegalovirus infection status, the study brought together high-throughput TCR immunosequencing, statistical association of individual TCRs with disease status, and machine learning. An early release that covered roughly 600 HLA-typed donors contained approximately 290 gigabases of sequencing data and 70 million to 100 million unique TCR sequences. An earlier analysis of 500 to 750 of the donors applied high-throughput TCR beta sequencing to assess whether each TCR beta V gene segment acted as functional or pseudogenic. Study-wide conclusions, independent of this receptor: The authors suggested that the approach could potentially be generalized to other disease states and immunological phenotypes. Some IMGT-functional V segments, including TRBV6-2 and TRBV6-3, could not be distinguished by the 87-base-pair reads and were therefore excluded. The only immune exposure information available for the cohort was CMV serostatus. Linkage disequilibrium might explain the correlated functional status among segregating V segments, but an unknown experimental factor could not be excluded. In a later genetic analysis, fewer N-insertions in productive TCRs were reported among donors in an Asian-associated ancestry cluster than the roughly 640-donor mean. Broadly in line with IMGT annotations, most TCR beta V segments showed up in productive rearrangements about 87% or about 30% of the time in an earlier analysis of several hundred of the donors. The sequencing pipeline was judged likely to have produced a cluster of highly shared sequence variants as a technical artifact. The cohort was sequenced for TCR beta chains only, and without alpha or paired-chain data the features that could be detected were limited. In a later analysis, around 17,000 TCR beta sequences were associated with specific HLA alleles at a false discovery rate of 0.05. An association between a missense DCLRE1C variant and V-gene and J-gene trimming of TCR beta chains was found in a later genetic analysis and replicated in an independent cohort. A further reported finding was that TCR beta sequences accurately predicted the HLA-A and HLA-B alleles for most subjects in the first cohort. When HLA alleles, especially DR and DQ, strongly co-occurred, attributing TCR associations to individual alleles was difficult. According to a later analysis, TCR association rates differed among HLA loci, with DRB1 alleles showing the most associated TCRs and HLA-C alleles showing the fewest. In a later analysis, several top co-occurrence clusters were reported to appear linked to parvovirus B19, influenza, CMV and Epstein-Barr virus. Most TCR sequences were observed very rarely across donors, whereas some public TCRs were present in many individuals. Roughly uniform sequencing depth across donors was assumed in presence/absence analyses, although this assumption may not hold. Because HLA typing was unavailable for some donors at each locus, only the typed subset was used in association tests. A later analysis found that most CMV-associated TCR beta chains appeared HLA-restricted, with HLA associations seemingly driven largely by CMV exposure. In a later analysis, HLA-associated TCR beta chains showed more clonal expansion and lower generation probabilities than non-associated chains that were equally common. In vitro tests confirmed that a few of the cytomegalovirus-associated TCR beta chains recognize cytomegalovirus antigens. In both the original and validation cohorts, the classifier was reported to diagnose cytomegalovirus status with high specificity and sensitivity. In the study, around 160 TCR beta chains were listed as associated with cytomegalovirus. Because counts were too low, about 15 rarely observed V segments, including chromosome 9 orphons, were left out of the earlier analysis of some 600 of the donors.

Sequenced material: PBMCs. The receptor was derived from a man aged 18-30 years in good health and CMV-seronegative. The chain links TRBV19 with TRBJ1-5; the D segment cannot be called with confidence. Here is the DNA: TGTGCCAGTAGTATCCCGAGCAATCAGCCCCAGCATTTT. Translated, it gives CASSIPSNQPQHF. The reference TRBV19 and TRBJ1-5 proteins fill in what lies around the CDR3, so the full variable domain reads DGGITQSPKYLFRKEGQNVTLSCEQNLNHDAMYWYRQDPGQGLRLIYYSQIVNDFQKGDIAEGYSVSREKKESFPLTVTSAQKNPTAFYLCASSIPSNQPQHFGDGTRLSIL.